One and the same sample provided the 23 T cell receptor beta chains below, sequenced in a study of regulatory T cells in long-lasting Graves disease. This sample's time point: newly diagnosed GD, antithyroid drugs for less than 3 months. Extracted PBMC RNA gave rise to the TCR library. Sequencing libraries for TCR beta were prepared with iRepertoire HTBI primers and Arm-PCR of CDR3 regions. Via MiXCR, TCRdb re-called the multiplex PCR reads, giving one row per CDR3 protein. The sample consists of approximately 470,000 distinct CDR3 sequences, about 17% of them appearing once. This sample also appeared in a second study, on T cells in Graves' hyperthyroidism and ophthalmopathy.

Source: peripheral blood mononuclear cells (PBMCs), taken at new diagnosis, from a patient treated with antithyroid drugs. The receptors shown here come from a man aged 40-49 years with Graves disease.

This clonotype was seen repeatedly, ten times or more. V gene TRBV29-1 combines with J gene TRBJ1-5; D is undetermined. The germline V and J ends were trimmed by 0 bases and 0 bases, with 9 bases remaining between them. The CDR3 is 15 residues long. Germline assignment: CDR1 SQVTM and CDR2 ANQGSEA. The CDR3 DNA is TGCAGCGTTGAAGAGTACCCATATAGCAATCAGCCCCAGCATTTT. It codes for CSVEEYPYSNQPQHF.

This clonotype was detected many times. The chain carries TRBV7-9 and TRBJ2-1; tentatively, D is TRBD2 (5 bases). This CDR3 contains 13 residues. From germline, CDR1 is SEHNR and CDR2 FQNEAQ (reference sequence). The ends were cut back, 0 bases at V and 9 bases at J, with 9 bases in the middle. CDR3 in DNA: TGTGCCAGCAGCTTAGCGTCGGGGATTGAGCAGTTCTTC. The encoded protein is CASSLASGIEQFF.

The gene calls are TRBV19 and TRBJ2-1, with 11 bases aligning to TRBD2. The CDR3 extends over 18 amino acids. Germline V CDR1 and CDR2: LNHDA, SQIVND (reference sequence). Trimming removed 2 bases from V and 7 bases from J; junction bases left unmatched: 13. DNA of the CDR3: TGTGCCAGTAGTATAAGAGGCCTAGCGGGAGGAGTGAGGAATGAGCAGTTCTTC. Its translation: CASSIRGLAGGVRNEQFF.

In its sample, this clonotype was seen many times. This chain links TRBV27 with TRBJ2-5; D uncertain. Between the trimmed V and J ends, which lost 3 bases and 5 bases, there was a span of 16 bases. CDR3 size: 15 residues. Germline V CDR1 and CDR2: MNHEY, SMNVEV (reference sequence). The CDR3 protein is CASSFPTIKFETQYF. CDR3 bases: TGTGCCAGCAGTTTCCCTACCATTAAATTCGAGACCCAGTACTTC.

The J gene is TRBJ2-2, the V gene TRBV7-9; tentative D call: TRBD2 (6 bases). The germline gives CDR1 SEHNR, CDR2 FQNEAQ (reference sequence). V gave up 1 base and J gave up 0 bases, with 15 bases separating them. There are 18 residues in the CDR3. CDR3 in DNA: TGTGCCAGCAGCTTAGGAATTCCGGGACTCACGAACACCGGGGAGCTGTTTTTT. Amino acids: CASSLGIPGLTNTGELFF.

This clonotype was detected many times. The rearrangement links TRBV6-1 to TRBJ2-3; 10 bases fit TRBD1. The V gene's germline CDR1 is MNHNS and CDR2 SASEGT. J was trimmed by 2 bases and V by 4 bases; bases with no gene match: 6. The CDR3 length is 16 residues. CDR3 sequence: CASSASGTGVTDTQYF. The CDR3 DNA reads TGTGCCAGCAGTGCGTCCGGGACAGGGGTCACAGATACGCAGTATTTT.

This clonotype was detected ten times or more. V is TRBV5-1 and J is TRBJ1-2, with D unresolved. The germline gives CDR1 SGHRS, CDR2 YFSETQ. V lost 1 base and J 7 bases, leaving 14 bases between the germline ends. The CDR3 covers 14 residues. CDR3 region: CASSLISTTAGYTF. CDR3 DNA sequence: TGCGCCAGCAGCTTGATTTCCACCACCGCTGGCTACACCTTC.

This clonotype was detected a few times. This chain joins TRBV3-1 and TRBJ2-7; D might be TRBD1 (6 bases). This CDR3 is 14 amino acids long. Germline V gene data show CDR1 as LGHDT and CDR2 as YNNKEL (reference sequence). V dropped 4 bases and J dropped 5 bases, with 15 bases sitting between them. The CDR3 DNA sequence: TGTGCCAGCAGCCCAAATGGCAGGGGCCACGAGCAGTACTTC. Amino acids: CASSPNGRGHEQYF.

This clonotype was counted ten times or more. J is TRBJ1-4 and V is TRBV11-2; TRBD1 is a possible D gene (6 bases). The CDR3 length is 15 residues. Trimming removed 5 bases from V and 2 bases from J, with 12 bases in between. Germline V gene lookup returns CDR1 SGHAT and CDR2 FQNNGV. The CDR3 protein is CASSPGQITNEKLFF. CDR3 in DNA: TGTGCCAGCAGCCCAGGACAGATCACTAATGAAAAACTGTTTTTT.

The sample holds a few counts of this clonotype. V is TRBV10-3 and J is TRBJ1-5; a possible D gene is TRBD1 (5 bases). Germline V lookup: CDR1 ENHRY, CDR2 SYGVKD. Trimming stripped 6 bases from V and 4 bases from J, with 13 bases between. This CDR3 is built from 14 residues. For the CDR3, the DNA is TGTGCCATCAGCTCAGGGTTGCAAAATCAGCCCCAGCATTTT. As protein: CAISSGLQNQPQHF.

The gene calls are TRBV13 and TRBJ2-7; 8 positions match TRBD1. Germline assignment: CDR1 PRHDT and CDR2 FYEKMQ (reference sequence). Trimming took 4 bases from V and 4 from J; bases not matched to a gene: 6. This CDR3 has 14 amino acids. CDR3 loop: CASSSGQGRYEQYF. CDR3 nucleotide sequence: TGTGCCAGCAGCTCCGGACAGGGACGGTACGAGCAGTACTTC.

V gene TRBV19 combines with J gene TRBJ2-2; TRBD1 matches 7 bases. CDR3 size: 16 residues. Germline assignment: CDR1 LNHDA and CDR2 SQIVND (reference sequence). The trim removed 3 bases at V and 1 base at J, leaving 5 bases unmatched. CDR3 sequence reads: CASSMGGTVNTGELFF. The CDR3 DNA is TGTGCCAGTAGTATGGGTGGGACAGTGAACACCGGGGAGCTGTTTTTT.

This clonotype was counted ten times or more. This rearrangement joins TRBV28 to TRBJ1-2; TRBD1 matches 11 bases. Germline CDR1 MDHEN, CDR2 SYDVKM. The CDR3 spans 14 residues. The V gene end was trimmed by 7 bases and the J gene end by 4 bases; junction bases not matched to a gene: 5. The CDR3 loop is CASTLDRGLYGYTF. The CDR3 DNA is TGTGCCAGCACCCTGGACAGGGGGCTCTATGGCTACACCTTC.

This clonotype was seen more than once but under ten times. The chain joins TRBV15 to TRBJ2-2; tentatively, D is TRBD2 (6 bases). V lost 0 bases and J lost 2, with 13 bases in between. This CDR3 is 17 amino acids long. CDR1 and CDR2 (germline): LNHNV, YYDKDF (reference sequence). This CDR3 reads CATSRDPPGLNTGELFF. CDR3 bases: TGTGCCACCAGCAGAGATCCCCCGGGACTCAACACCGGGGAGCTGTTTTTT.

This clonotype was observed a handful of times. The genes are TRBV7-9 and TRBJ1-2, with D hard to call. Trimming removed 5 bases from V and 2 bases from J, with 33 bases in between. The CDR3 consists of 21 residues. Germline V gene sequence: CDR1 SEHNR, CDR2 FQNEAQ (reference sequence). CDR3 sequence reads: CASSELIGYGLGGRPNYGYTF. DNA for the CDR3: TGTGCCAGCAGCGAGCTTATCGGGTATGGTTTGGGAGGACGGCCGAACTATGGCTACACCTTC.

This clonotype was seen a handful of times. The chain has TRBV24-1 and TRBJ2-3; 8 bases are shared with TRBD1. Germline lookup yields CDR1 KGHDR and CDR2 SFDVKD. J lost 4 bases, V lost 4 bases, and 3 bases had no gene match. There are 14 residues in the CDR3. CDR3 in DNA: TGTGCCACCAGTGAAGGGACAGGTTCAGATACGCAGTATTTT. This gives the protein CATSEGTGSDTQYF.

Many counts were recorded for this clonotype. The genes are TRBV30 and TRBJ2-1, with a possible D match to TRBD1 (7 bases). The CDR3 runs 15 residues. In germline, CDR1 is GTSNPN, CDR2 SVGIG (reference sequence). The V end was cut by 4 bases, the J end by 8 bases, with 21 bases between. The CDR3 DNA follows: TGTGCCTGGATCCCACCCGGGACAGCGGGCGATGAGCAGTTCTTC. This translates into CAWIPPGTAGDEQFF. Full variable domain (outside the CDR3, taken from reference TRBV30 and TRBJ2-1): SQTIHQWPATLVQPVGSPLSLECTVEGTSNPNLYWYRQAAGRGLQLLFYSVGIGQISSEVPQNLSASRPQDRQFILSSKKLLLSDSGFYLCAWIPPGTAGDEQFFGPGTRLTVL.

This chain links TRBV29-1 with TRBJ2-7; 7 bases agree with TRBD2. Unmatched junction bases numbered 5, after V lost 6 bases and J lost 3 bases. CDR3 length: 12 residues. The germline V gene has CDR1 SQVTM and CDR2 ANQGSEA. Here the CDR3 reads CSVTSDRYEQYF. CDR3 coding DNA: TGCAGCGTCACTAGCGATCGCTACGAGCAGTACTTC.

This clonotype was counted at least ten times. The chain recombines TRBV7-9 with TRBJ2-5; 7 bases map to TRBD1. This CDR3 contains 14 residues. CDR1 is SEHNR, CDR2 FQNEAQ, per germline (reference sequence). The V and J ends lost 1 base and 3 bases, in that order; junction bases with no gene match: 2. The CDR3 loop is CASSLETGKETQYF. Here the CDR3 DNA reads TGTGCCAGCAGCTTAGAGACAGGGAAAGAGACCCAGTACTTC.

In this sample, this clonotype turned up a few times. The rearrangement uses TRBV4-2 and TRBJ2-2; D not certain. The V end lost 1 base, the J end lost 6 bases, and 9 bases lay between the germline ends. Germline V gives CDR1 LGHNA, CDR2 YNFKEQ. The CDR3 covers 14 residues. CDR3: CASSQVAVSGELFF. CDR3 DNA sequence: TGTGCCAGCAGCCAAGTCGCGGTGTCCGGGGAGCTGTTTTTT.

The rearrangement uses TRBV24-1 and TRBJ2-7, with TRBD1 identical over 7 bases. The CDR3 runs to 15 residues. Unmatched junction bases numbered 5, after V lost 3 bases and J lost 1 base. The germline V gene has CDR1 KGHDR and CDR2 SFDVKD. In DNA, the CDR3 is TGTGCCACCAGTGATCCGAAGGGACAGTCCTACGAGCAGTACTTC. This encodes CATSDPKGQSYEQYF.

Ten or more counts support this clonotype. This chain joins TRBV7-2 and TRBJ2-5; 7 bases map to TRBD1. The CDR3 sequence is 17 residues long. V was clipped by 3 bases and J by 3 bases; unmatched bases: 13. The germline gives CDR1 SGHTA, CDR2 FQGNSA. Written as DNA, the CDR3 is TGTGCCAGCAGCTTCCTGGACAGGCCCCGGGCTAAAGAGACCCAGTACTTC. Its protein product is CASSFLDRPRAKETQYF.

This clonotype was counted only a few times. The CDR3 region is CASSLGAPTNYGYTF. The CDR3 DNA is TGTGCCAGCAGCCTTGGGGCACCCACTAACTATGGCTACACCTTC. The chain employs TRBV28 and TRBJ1-2; possible D gene TRBD1, 5 bases. The V gene lost 6 bases and the J gene lost 0 bases, with 14 bases spanning the gap. The germline V gene encodes CDR1 MDHEN and CDR2 SYDVKM. CDR3 size: 15 residues.